Described below is a single T cell receptor (beta chain) sequence and its context. The sample originates from a study of shared clonotypes between healthy human individuals. Using immunoSEQ multiplex PCR, the repertoire was profiled, and TCRdb retains in-frame clones only, with some absent. This sample has about 2,200,000 clones, with just over 90% found just once. This CDR3 has 16 amino acids. Looked up from germline, CDR1 is SGDLS and CDR2 is YYNGEE. The V and J ends lost 0 bases and 6 bases, in that order; junction bases with no gene match: 8. Naivety among CD8 cells was defined by CD45RO negativity and positive CCR7 selection, thereby excluding terminally differentiated effector memory CD45RA+ cells.

The rearrangement joins TRBV9 to TRBJ2-1, with TRBD2 matching 8 bases. The sample taken for sequencing was naive CD8+ T cells from PBMCs. This receptor was identified in a man aged 18 to 30 in good health. Some clones in this sample may be carry-over from other donors' samples. CDR3 in amino acids: CASSVVRTSILNEQFF. Written as DNA, the CDR3 is TGTGCCAGCAGCGTAGTACGGACTAGCATCCTCAATGAGCAGTTCTTC.